The rows below give T cell receptor beta chains drawn from one sample of a study of OX40 agonist ivuxolimab in advanced cancers. Using immunoSEQ multiplex PCR, the repertoire was profiled, and TCRdb retains in-frame clones only, with some absent. This table holds over 10,000 clones, around 84% found once. Sequencing was performed on CD4+ or CD8+ T cells sorted from blood, taken in a trial of the OX40 agonist ivuxolimab. These receptors came from an adult with an advanced solid tumor such as melanoma, head and neck, liver or kidney cancer. The CDR3 runs from the conserved cysteine through the conserved F or W. The D gene is left open where the match is weak. Clone size is not always given. Where it is, it says once, few, many or a class for expanded clones.

V	D	length	J	size	CDR3	DNA
TRBV25-1	.	16	TRBJ2-7	.	CASSDPFRDSYNEQYF	TGTGCCAGCAGTGACCCCTTTAGGGATTCTTATAACGAGCAGTACTTC
TRBV29-1	.	11	TRBJ2-7	.	CSVRVYGEQYF	TGCAGCGTGAGGGTGTATGGCGAGCAGTACTTC
TRBV7-9	.	14	TRBJ1-2	.	CASSLAQGNYGYTF	TGTGCCAGCAGCTTAGCACAGGGAAACTATGGCTACACCTTC
TRBV6-1	TRBD2	14	TRBJ2-1	.	CASSDASGSNEQFF	TGTGCCAGCAGTGACGCTAGCGGGAGCAACGAGCAGTTCTTC
TRBV7-9	.	12	TRBJ2-2	.	CAIEEVAGELFF	TGTGCCATAGAAGAGGTGGCCGGGGAGCTGTTTTTT
TRBV7-6	.	15	TRBJ2-1	.	CASSLDGGDYNEQFF	TGTGCCAGCAGCCTGGACGGAGGGGATTACAATGAGCAGTTCTTC
TRBV4-3	TRBD2	13	TRBJ2-7	.	CASSQSGRGEQYF	TGCGCCAGCAGCCAAAGCGGGAGGGGGGAGCAGTACTTC
TRBV20-1	.	11	TRBJ1-1	.	CSARRVTEAFF	TGCAGTGCCCGGAGGGTCACTGAAGCTTTCTTT
TRBV15	TRBD2	16	TRBJ2-1	.	CATSRAPSGAYNEQFF	TGTGCCACCAGCAGAGCCCCGAGCGGGGCCTACAATGAGCAGTTCTTC
TRBV19	TRBD2	15	TRBJ2-7	.	CASSIGSGPTYEQYF	TGTGCCAGTAGTATAGGTAGCGGGCCTACCTACGAGCAGTACTTC
TRBV29-1	.	14	TRBJ2-7	.	CSVVRSAGSYEQYF	TGCAGCGTTGTAAGATCGGCAGGGTCCTACGAGCAGTACTTC
TRBV5-1	.	16	TRBJ2-2	.	CASSIRTRMNTGELFF	TGCGCCAGCAGCATACGGACAAGGATGAACACCGGGGAGCTGTTTTTT
TRBV27	.	15	TRBJ2-7	few	CASSLFTNGGYEQYF	TGTGCCAGCAGTTTATTCACTAACGGGGGCTACGAGCAGTACTTC
TRBV2	.	15	TRBJ2-3	.	CASSGGTASTDTQYF	TGTGCCAGCAGTGGCGGGACAGCTAGCACAGATACGCAGTATTTT
TRBV15	.	14	TRBJ2-1	.	CATSRGSDINEQFF	TGTGCCACCAGCAGAGGTTCAGATATTAATGAGCAGTTCTTC
TRBV4-1	.	15	TRBJ1-1	.	CASSQVQTGSPEAFF	TGCGCCAGCAGCCAAGTACAGACAGGCAGCCCTGAAGCTTTCTTT
TRBV27	.	15	TRBJ2-7	.	CASSKDRDLGYEQYF	TGTGCCAGCAGTAAAGACCGGGACCTGGGCTACGAGCAGTACTTC
TRBV2	.	14	TRBJ1-2	.	CASSVYPSEGGYTF	TGTGCCAGCAGCGTCTATCCCAGTGAAGGAGGCTACACCTTC
TRBV7-9	.	14	TRBJ1-5	.	CASSFSGFNQPQHF	TGTGCCAGCAGCTTTTCGGGGTTCAATCAGCCCCAGCATTTT
TRBV12-5	TRBD1	14	TRBJ2-1	.	CASGLFQGENEQFF	TGTGCTAGTGGTTTGTTTCAGGGGGAGAATGAGCAGTTCTTC
TRBV7-9	.	15	TRBJ2-3	.	CASSYRGISTDTQYF	TGTGCCAGCAGCTATAGAGGGATCAGCACAGATACGCAGTATTTT
TRBV27	.	15	TRBJ1-5	.	CASSLYRGDNQPQHF	TGTGCCAGCAGTTTATACCGAGGAGACAATCAGCCCCAGCATTTT
TRBV27	.	14	TRBJ2-7	once	CASSTPVRPYEQYF	TGTGCCAGCAGTACCCCGGTCCGCCCCTACGAGCAGTACTTC
TRBV5-6	TRBD2	17	TRBJ2-3	.	CASSLATSREWTDTQYF	TGTGCCAGCAGCTTGGCCACGTCGCGGGAGTGGACAGATACGCAGTATTTT
TRBV10-3	.	14	TRBJ2-7	few	CAISLGEHAYEQYF	TGTGCCATCAGTCTGGGGGAACACGCTTACGAGCAGTACTTC
TRBV4-1	TRBD1	18	TRBJ1-2	.	CASSLSGTGIVGNYGYTF	TGCGCCAGCAGCCTGTCCGGGACAGGGATAGTTGGAAACTATGGCTACACCTTC
TRBV15	.	14	TRBJ1-1	.	CATSSRAMNTEAFF	TGTGCCACCAGCAGCAGGGCTATGAACACTGAAGCTTTCTTT
TRBV6-6	TRBD1	15	TRBJ2-1	.	CASSTPGQGVNEQFF	TGTGCCAGCAGTACCCCCGGGCAGGGGGTTAATGAGCAGTTCTTC
TRBV15	TRBD2	15	TRBJ2-7	.	CATSIAGEGTYEQYF	TGTGCCACCAGCATAGCTGGGGAGGGAACCTACGAGCAGTACTTC
TRBV5-6	.	14	TRBJ1-1	.	CASSLEQVNTEAFF	TGTGCCAGCAGCTTGGAACAGGTGAACACTGAAGCTTTCTTT
TRBV15	.	12	TRBJ2-1	.	CATSRAYNDQFF	TGTGCCACCAGCAGGGCTTACAATGATCAGTTCTTC
TRBV29-1	.	10	TRBJ2-1	.	CSVDGYEQFF	TGCAGCGTTGATGGGTATGAGCAGTTCTTC
TRBV5-5	TRBD1	17	TRBJ2-6	.	CASSSTGATSGANVLTF	TGTGCCAGCAGCTCGACAGGGGCCACCTCTGGGGCCAACGTCCTGACTTTC
TRBV10-3	.	16	TRBJ2-7	.	CAISESKGAPEDEQYF	TGTGCCATCAGTGAGTCGAAGGGCGCCCCGGAGGACGAGCAGTACTTC
TRBV7-9	.	13	TRBJ2-7	.	CASSTGFSYEQYF	TGTGCCAGCAGCACCGGGTTCTCCTACGAGCAGTACTTC
TRBV5-1	.	17	TRBJ2-7	.	CASSFGLDRLQNYEQYF	TGCGCCAGCAGCTTTGGACTCGACAGGCTACAAAACTACGAGCAGTACTTC
TRBV14	.	15	TRBJ1-1	.	CASSQTTGRNTEAFF	TGTGCCAGCAGCCAAACTACCGGGAGGAACACTGAAGCTTTCTTT
TRBV27	TRBD2	16	TRBJ2-7	.	CASSPRTSATNYEQYF	TGTGCCAGCAGTCCCCGGACTAGCGCGACCAACTACGAGCAGTACTTC
TRBV6-5	.	13	TRBJ1-1	.	CASSLRGNTEAFF	TGTGCCAGCAGTTTGAGGGGGAACACTGAAGCTTTCTTT
TRBV5-1	.	15	TRBJ1-3	.	CASSLAPQGRNTIYF	TGCGCCAGCAGCTTGGCCCCGCAGGGTCGGAACACCATATATTTT
TRBV9	.	14	TRBJ1-1	.	CASSPYSANTEAFF	TGTGCCAGCAGCCCCTATAGCGCGAACACTGAAGCTTTCTTT
TRBV11-1	.	13	TRBJ2-3	.	CATTQRGTDTQYF	TGTGCCACCACACAGCGGGGCACAGATACGCAGTATTTT